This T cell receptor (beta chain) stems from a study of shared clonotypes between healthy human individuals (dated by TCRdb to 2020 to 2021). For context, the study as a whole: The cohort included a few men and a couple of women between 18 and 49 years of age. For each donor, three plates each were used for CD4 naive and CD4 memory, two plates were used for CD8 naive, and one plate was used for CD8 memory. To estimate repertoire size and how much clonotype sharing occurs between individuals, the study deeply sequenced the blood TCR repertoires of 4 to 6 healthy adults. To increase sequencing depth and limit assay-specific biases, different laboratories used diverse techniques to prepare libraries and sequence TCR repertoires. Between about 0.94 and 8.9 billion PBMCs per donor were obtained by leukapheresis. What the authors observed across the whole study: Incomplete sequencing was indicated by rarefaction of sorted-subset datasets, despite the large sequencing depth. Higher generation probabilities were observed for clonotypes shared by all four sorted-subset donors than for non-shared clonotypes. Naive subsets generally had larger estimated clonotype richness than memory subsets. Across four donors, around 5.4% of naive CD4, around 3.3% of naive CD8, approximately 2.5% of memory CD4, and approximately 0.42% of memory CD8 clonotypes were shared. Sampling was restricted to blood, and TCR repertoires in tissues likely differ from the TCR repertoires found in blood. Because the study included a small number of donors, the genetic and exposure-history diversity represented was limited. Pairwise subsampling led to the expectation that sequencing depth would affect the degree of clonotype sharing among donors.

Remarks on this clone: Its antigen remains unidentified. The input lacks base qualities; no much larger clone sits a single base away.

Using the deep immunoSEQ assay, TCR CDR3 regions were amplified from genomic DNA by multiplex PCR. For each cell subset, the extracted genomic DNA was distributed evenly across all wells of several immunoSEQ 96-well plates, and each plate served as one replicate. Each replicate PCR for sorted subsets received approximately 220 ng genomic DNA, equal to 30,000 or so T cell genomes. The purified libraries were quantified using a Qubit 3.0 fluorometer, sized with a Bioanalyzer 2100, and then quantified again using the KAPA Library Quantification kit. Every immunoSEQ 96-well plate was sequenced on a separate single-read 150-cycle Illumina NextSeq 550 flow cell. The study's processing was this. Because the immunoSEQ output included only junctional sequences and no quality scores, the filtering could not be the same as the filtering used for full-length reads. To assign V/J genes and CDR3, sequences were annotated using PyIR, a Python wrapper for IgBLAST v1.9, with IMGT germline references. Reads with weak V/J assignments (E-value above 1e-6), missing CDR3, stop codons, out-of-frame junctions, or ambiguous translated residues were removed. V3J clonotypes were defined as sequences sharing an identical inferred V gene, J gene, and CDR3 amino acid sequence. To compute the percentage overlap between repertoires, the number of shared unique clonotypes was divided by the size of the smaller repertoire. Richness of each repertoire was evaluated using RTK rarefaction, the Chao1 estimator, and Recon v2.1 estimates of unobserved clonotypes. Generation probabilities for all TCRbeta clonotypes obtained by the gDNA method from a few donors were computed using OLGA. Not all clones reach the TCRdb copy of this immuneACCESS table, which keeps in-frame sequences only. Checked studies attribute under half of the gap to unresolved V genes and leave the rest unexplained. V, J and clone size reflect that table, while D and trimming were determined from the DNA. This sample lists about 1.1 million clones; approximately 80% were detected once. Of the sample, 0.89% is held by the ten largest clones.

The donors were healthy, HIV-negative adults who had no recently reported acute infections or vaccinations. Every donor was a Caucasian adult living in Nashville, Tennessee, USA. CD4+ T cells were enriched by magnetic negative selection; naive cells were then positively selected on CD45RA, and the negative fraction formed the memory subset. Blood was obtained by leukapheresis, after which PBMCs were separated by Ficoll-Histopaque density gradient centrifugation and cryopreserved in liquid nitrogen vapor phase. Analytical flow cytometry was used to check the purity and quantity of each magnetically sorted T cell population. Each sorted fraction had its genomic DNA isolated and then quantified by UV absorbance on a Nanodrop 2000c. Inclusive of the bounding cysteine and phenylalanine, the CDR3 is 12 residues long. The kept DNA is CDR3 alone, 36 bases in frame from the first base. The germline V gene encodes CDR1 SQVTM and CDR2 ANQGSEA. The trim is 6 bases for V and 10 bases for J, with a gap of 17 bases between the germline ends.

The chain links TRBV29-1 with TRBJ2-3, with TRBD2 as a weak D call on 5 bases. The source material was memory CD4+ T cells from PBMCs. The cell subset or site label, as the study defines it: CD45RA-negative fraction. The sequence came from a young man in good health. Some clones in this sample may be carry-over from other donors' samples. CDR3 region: CSVDELEEAQYF. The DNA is TGCAGCGTGGACGAACTAGAAGAGGCGCAGTATTTT.